These T cell receptor beta chains were read from a single sample in a study of CD8 T cells in ankylosing spondylitis. Each CDR3 protein gets one entry after TCRdb re-called the 5' RACE reads with MiXCR. Here the sample spans under 550,000 distinct CDR3 sequences, roughly 26% being singletons. Sequencing input: blood, either unsorted or a sorted T cell fraction (not recorded which). The receptors stem from a male donor with ankylosing spondylitis. CDR3s include the opening cysteine and the closing phenylalanine or tryptophan. The D gene is left open where the match is weak. Only some rows state a clone size, as once, few, many or a class for expanded clones.

>TRBV7-8|TRBJ2-5|16|-|few
TGTGCCAGCAGCTTTTATCGGGCAGACGCTAAAGAGACCCAGTACTTC
CASSFYRADAKETQYF
>TRBV27|TRBJ1-2|16|-|few
TGTGCCAGCAGCGTCATAGGGGGGGATTATAGCTATGGCTACACCTTC
CASSVIGGDYSYGYTF
>TRBV20-1|TRBJ2-3|13|-|-
TGCAGTGCATGGAGAGGTAGCACAGATACGCAGTATTTT
CSAWRGSTDTQYF
>TRBV5-1|TRBJ2-2|16|TRBD1|few
TGCGCCAGCAGCTCCGGAGGGACAGGGAACACCGGGGAGCTGTTTTTT
CASSSGGTGNTGELFF
>TRBV12-3/TRBV12-4|TRBJ2-1|15|TRBD2|many
TGTGCCAGCAGTTTAAAGACTAGCGGGACGAATGAGCAGTTCTTC
CASSLKTSGTNEQFF
>TRBV12-3/TRBV12-4|TRBJ2-2|16|TRBD1|few
TGTGCCAGCCGCCGGACTGGGACAGGGGGTACCGGGGAGCTGTTTTTT
CASRRTGTGGTGELFF
>TRBV29-1|TRBJ2-5|16|TRBD2|few
TGCAGCGGGACCAAGGGACTAGCGGGAGCGGTAGAGACCCAGTACTTC
CSGTKGLAGAVETQYF
>TRBV15|TRBJ2-7|15|-|-
TGTGCCACCAGCAGAGTAATGGGGGCCCCCTACGAGCAGTACTTC
CATSRVMGAPYEQYF
>TRBV15|TRBJ1-2|15|-|few
TGTGCCACCAGCAGAGGAGGGGCCAGAAGCGATGGCTACACCTTC
CATSRGGARSDGYTF
>TRBV7-2|TRBJ2-1|14|TRBD1|few
TGTGCCAGCAGCACCCGGGACAGGGGTAATGAGCAGTTCTTC
CASSTRDRGNEQFF
>TRBV9|TRBJ2-5|17|TRBD2|-
TGTGCCAGCAGCGTAGGGGCTAGCGGGAGGGCCTGGGAGACCCAGTACTTC
CASSVGASGRAWETQYF
>TRBV5-1|TRBJ2-1|14|-|few
TGCGCCAGCAGGCCAGGACAGAGAAACAATGAGCAGTTCTTC
CASRPGQRNNEQFF
>TRBV4-1|TRBJ1-2|15|TRBD1|-
TGCGCCAGCAGCCAAGATGAGGACAGGGAGTATGGCTACACCTTC
CASSQDEDREYGYTF
>TRBV2|TRBJ1-5|13|-|few
TGTGCCAGCGCGAGGGAAGGGGAACAGCCCCAGCATTTT
CASAREGEQPQHF
>TRBV12-3/TRBV12-4|TRBJ1-4|14|-|few
TGTGCCAGCAGTTACACAGTTGATAATGAAAAACTGTTTTTT
CASSYTVDNEKLFF
>TRBV15|TRBJ2-7|13|-|-
TGTGCCACCAGCAGAGATTTTAGCAACGAGCAGTACTTC
CATSRDFSNEQYF
>TRBV2|TRBJ2-3|14|-|-
TGTGCCCGAGATTGGGACTCTAGCACAGATACGCAGTATTTT
CARDWDSSTDTQYF
>TRBV28|TRBJ1-1|16|-|-
TGTGCCAGCAGTCCCGGGGGGGCGGTCCTGAACACTGAAGCTTTCTTT
CASSPGGAVLNTEAFF
>TRBV7-2|TRBJ1-1|18|TRBD1|few
TGTGCCAGCAGCTTATCCCCGACAGGGGTTGGCCTAGAGGCTGAAGCTTTCTTT
CASSLSPTGVGLEAEAFF
>TRBV11-2|TRBJ2-2|17|TRBD2|-
TGTGCCAGCAGCTCTATCCGGGGACTAGCGGTAACCGGGGAGCTGTTTTTT
CASSSIRGLAVTGELFF
>TRBV20-1|TRBJ1-6|16|-|few
TGCAGTGCTAGAGTTGAAGGGGGGTCCTATAATTCACCCCTCCACTTT
CSARVEGGSYNSPLHF
>TRBV7-2|TRBJ1-1|11|-|few
TGTGCCAGCAGCTTATGGACTGAAGCTTTCTTT
CASSLWTEAFF
>TRBV6-1|TRBJ2-4|13|-|-
TGTGCCAGCAGCGTTGTTGCCAAAAACATTCAGTACTTC
CASSVVAKNIQYF
>TRBV12-3/TRBV12-4|TRBJ2-7|19|TRBD2|few
TGTGCCAGCAGTTGGGAAGGGGGCGGGAGGGCCGAAGCATTCTACGAGCAGTACTTC
CASSWEGGGRAEAFYEQYF
>TRBV5-1|TRBJ1-1|16|-|-
TGCGCCAGCAGCTTGGAAACAGGCAGACAGAACACTGAAGCTTTCTTT
CASSLETGRQNTEAFF
>TRBV12-3/TRBV12-4|TRBJ2-1|15|TRBD2|few
TGTGCCAGCAGGGTAGCGGGAGGGATGAGGAATGAGCAGTTCTTC
CASRVAGGMRNEQFF
>TRBV6-1|TRBJ1-3|15|-|-
TGTGCCAGCACCAGGTGGGGGTCTTCTGGAAACACCATATATTTT
CASTRWGSSGNTIYF
>TRBV11-2|TRBJ2-1|15|TRBD2|-
TGTGCCAGCAGCTTAGAACTAGCGGGAGGCTATGAGCAGTTCTTC
CASSLELAGGYEQFF
>TRBV12-3/TRBV12-4|TRBJ1-1|14|-|-
TGTGCCAGCAGCCCACAGGGAAAGAGGACTGAAGCTTTCTTT
CASSPQGKRTEAFF